The 3 T cell receptor beta chains below come from one sample, sequenced in a study of blood T cell repertoires in COVID-19. Some clones are missing from TCRdb's copy, which holds only in-frame ones; the method was immunoSEQ multiplex PCR. The sample yields about 150,000 clones, around 86% seen once. Specimen: peripheral blood. The source of these receptors is a man between 65 and 80 years old with acute or convalescent COVID-19.

This clone has only a few counts. V and J are TRBV28 and TRBJ1-5, with TRBD1 matching 7 bases. The CDR3 runs to 14 residues. Germline-derived CDR1 and CDR2 are MDHEN and SYDVKM. V shed 5 bases, J shed 7 bases, and the junction held 8 bases outside the gene matches. CDR3 protein: CASSVTGLYQPQHF. CDR3 DNA: TGTGCCAGCAGTGTGACAGGGTTGTACCAGCCCCAGCATTTT.

This sequence joins TRBV2 and TRBJ2-7; TRBD1 matches at 10 bases. CDR1 and CDR2 from the germline V gene are SNHLY and FYNNEI. The ends lost 5 bases at V and 4 bases at J; junction bases unmatched: 5. The CDR3 extends over 14 amino acids. The chain's CDR3 is CASSKTGGRYEQYF. The CDR3 DNA follows: TGTGCCAGCAGTAAGACAGGGGGCAGGTACGAGCAGTACTTC.

The rearrangement joins TRBV20-1 to TRBJ2-5; a possible D gene is TRBD2 (5 bases). The germline V and J ends were trimmed by 3 bases and 8 bases, with 10 bases remaining between them. Germline V CDR1 and CDR2: DFQATT, SNEGSKA (reference sequence). The CDR3 loop spans 11 amino acids. CDR3 loop: CSARARGTQYF. CDR3 DNA sequence: TGCAGTGCTAGGGCCCGGGGTACCCAGTACTTC.